These 16 T cell receptor beta chains were sequenced from one sample in a study of breast tumors, draining lymph nodes, adjacent tissues. Samples came from axillary lymph nodes draining the breast cancer. TCRdb passed the multiplex PCR reads through MiXCR, listing each CDR3 protein once. The sample has over 130,000 distinct CDR3 sequences, 32% seen once; the top ten hold roughly 2.2%. The sequenced sample was axillary lymph node tissue. The receptors here all came from a female donor with breast cancer. Some clones in this sample may be carry-over from other donors' samples.

The chain joins TRBV12-3 or TRBV12-4 to TRBJ2-5; no reliable D call. There are 8 residues in the CDR3. The V end was cut by 5 bases, the J end by 11 bases, with 3 bases between. The CDR3 is CASSQQYF. CDR3 coding DNA: TGTGCCAGCAGTCAACAGTACTTC.

This clonotype was recorded many times. V and J are TRBV5-5 and TRBJ2-1; 9 bases map to TRBD1. After removal of 2 bases from V and 7 bases from J, the junction contained 7 bases not matched to a gene. Germline V CDR1 and CDR2: SGHKS, YYEKEE (reference sequence). The CDR3 has 15 residues. The CDR3 DNA is TGTGCCAGCAGCTTAATACAGGGGGCGCGAAATGAGCAGTTCTTC. It encodes CASSLIQGARNEQFF.

There are many counts of this clonotype. This chain links TRBV19 with TRBJ2-7; 7 nucleotides match TRBD1. The CDR3 covers 15 residues. V shed 1 base, J shed 6 bases, and the junction held 9 bases outside the gene matches. Germline CDR1 and CDR2: LNHDA and SQIVND (reference sequence). The CDR3 region is CASSIVRTGFLEQYF. The CDR3 bases are TGTGCCAGTAGTATAGTGAGGACAGGCTTCCTCGAGCAGTACTTC. Together with reference TRBV19 and TRBJ2-7, the CDR3 gives the full variable domain: DGGITQSPKYLFRKEGQNVTLSCEQNLNHDAMYWYRQDPGQGLRLIYYSQIVNDFQKGDIAEGYSVSREKKESFPLTVTSAQKNPTAFYLCASSIVRTGFLEQYFGPGTRLTVT.

This clonotype showed up many times. The V and J genes are TRBV6-6 and TRBJ2-7, with D possibly being TRBD2 (5 bases). With 6 bases removed from V and 2 bases from J, the gap between germline ends came to 17 bases. The germline V gene has CDR1 MNHNY and CDR2 SVGAGI (reference sequence). The CDR3 runs 15 residues. DNA for the CDR3: TGTGCCAGCAGACACTCACCCCAGGAGGCCTACGAGCAGTACGTC. This gives the protein CASRHSPQEAYEQYV.

This clonotype was recorded many times. This sequence joins TRBV9 and TRBJ1-2; possible D gene TRBD1, 6 bases. Trimming took 3 bases from V and 8 from J, leaving 14 bases between them. Per the germline V gene, CDR1 is SGDLS and CDR2 is YYNGEE. This CDR3 is 13 amino acids long. The CDR3 DNA sequence: TGTGCCAGCAGCGCTACAGGGTCAGAGGGCTACACCTTC. This translates into CASSATGSEGYTF.

This rearrangement joins TRBV20-1 to TRBJ1-4, with D unclear. Germline V lookup: CDR1 DFQATT, CDR2 SNEGSKA (reference sequence). The CDR3 totals 13 residues. The ends were cut back, 2 bases at V and 8 bases at J, with 12 bases in the middle. As DNA, the CDR3 is TGCAGTGCTAGACCCGGCCTCGGGGAAAAACTGTTTTTT. It is translated as CSARPGLGEKLFF.

The gene calls are TRBV2 and TRBJ2-1, with D possibly matching TRBD2 (6 bases). This CDR3 spans 11 amino acids. Germline lookup yields CDR1 SNHLY and CDR2 FYNNEI. V was trimmed by 8 bases and J by 13 bases, leaving 15 bases between them. CDR3 DNA sequence: TGTGCCAGCCCTACGGGGGAGTCTCAGTTCTTC. Translated: CASPTGESQFF.

This clonotype was detected ten times or more. The V and J genes are TRBV5-1 and TRBJ2-5, with 8 bases fitting TRBD2. CDR3 length: 16 residues. The V gene end was trimmed by 0 bases and the J gene end by 4 bases; junction bases not matched to a gene: 8. The germline V gene encodes CDR1 SGHRS and CDR2 YFSETQ. CDR3 bases: TGCGCCAGCAGCTTGGCGGGGGGGCCTCCCCCAGAGACCCAGTACTTC. Translating gives CASSLAGGPPPETQYF. The whole variable domain, filled in from reference TRBV5-1 and TRBJ2-5, reads KAGVTQTPRYLIKTRGQQVTLSCSPISGHRSVSWYQQTPGQGLQFLFEYFSETQRNKGNFPGRFSGRQFSNSRSEMNVSTLELGDSALYLCASSLAGGPPPETQYFGPGTRLLVL.

This clonotype is a singleton in its sample. The J gene is TRBJ2-5, the V gene TRBV10-3, with 8 bases aligning to TRBD2. The germline CDR1 and CDR2 sequences are ENHRY and SYGVKD. The CDR3 has 15 amino acids. V gave up 2 bases and J gave up 4 bases; unmatched junction bases: 6. In DNA, the CDR3 is TGTGCCATCAGTGAGGGCGGGAGGAGAGGAGAGACCCAGTACTTC. Amino acid sequence: CAISEGGRRGETQYF.

This clonotype was counted many times. The chain is built from TRBV4-1 and TRBJ2-2, with 11 bases lining up with TRBD1. Per germline, CDR1 MGHRA and CDR2 YSYEKL. Trimming took 3 bases from V and 5 from J; bases not matched to a gene: 5. The CDR3 contains 16 residues. CDR3: CASSQRDRGTTGELFF. The CDR3 DNA is TGCGCCAGCAGCCAGAGGGACAGGGGGACGACCGGGGAGCTGTTTTTT.

This clonotype appeared many times. The genes are TRBV7-9 and TRBJ1-4; D not certain. Germline V CDR1 and CDR2: SEHNR, FQNEAQ (reference sequence). Trimming took 4 bases from V and 0 from J, leaving 3 bases between them. The CDR3 is 13 residues long. CDR3 nucleotides: TGTGCCAGCAGCTCTTCAACTAATGAAAAACTGTTTTTT. Protein sequence: CASSSSTNEKLFF. The full variable domain, with the rest looked up from reference TRBV7-9 and TRBJ1-4, is DTGVSQNPRHKITKRGQNVTFRCDPISEHNRLYWYRQTLGQGPEFLTYFQNEAQLEKSRLLSDRFSAERPKGSFSTLEIQRTEQGDSAMYLCASSSSTNEKLFFGSGTQLSVL.

V is TRBV2 and J is TRBJ2-2; D gene uncertain. The V and J ends lost 1 base and 8 bases respectively, with 2 bases between them. Germline CDR1 SNHLY, CDR2 FYNNEI. The CDR3 is made up of 11 amino acids. The CDR3: CASSEGGELFF. The CDR3 coding sequence is TGTGCCAGCAGTGAAGGAGGGGAGCTGTTTTTT.

Details on this clonotype: Because the CDR3 is missing its conserved closing phenylalanine or tryptophan, this is likely a read error. The V gene is TRBV12-3 or TRBV12-4, the J gene TRBJ1-6; D not certain. The CDR3 is 13 amino acids. V was cut by 6 bases and J by 9 bases, with 12 bases left in between. The CDR3 DNA reads TGTGCCAGCAGCCGCCAGGTTTCTTCACCCCTCCACCTT. Protein: CASSRQVSSPLHL.

This clonotype was observed many times. V is TRBV12-3 or TRBV12-4 and J is TRBJ2-7; TRBD1 matches at 7 bases. The J segment lost 3 bases and the V segment lost 5 bases, leaving 4 bases of the junction unmatched. The CDR3 has 13 residues. The CDR3 is CASSHHRGYEQYF. CDR3 DNA sequence: TGTGCCAGCAGTCACCACAGGGGCTACGAGCAGTACTTC.

J is TRBJ2-3 and V is TRBV7-3, with 14 nucleotides matching TRBD2. The length of the CDR3 is 17 residues. The V and J ends lost 6 bases and 2 bases, in that order; junction bases with no gene match: 7. Germline CDR1 SGHTA, CDR2 FQGTGA. CDR3 sequence (DNA): TGTGCCAGCAGTCCCGGGACTAGCGGGGGCAACACAGATACGCAGTATTTT. It specifies CASSPGTSGGNTDTQYF.

At least ten counts were recorded for this clonotype. This rearrangement joins TRBV7-2 to TRBJ2-5; the D is unclear. Trimming removed 1 base at V and 5 bases at J, with 11 bases between. The CDR3 runs to 14 residues. Germline assignment: CDR1 SGHTA and CDR2 FQGNSA. The CDR3 here is CASSLGRTPETQYF. The CDR3 DNA follows: TGTGCCAGCAGCTTAGGCAGAACCCCGGAGACCCAGTACTTC.